Below are 3 T cell receptor beta chains sequenced from a single sample in a study of blood T cell repertoires in COVID-19. The method was immunoSEQ multiplex PCR; TCRdb's version includes in-frame clones alone and lacks a portion of them. Of approximately 190,000 clones in the sample, 84% were seen once. Material: peripheral blood. These receptors all stem from a human donor in a cohort sampled during active COVID-19.

The chain has TRBV4-1 and TRBJ1-2; D is unclear. The CDR3 sequence is 14 residues long. From germline, CDR1 is MGHRA and CDR2 YSYEKL. Trimming left V 8 bases short and J 2 bases short, with 15 bases between. The CDR3 sequence is CASPITANNYGYTF. CDR3 DNA sequence: TGCGCCAGCCCGATAACAGCCAACAACTATGGCTACACCTTC.

The chain uses TRBV5-1 and TRBJ2-3; D is unclear. In germline, CDR1 is SGHRS, CDR2 YFSETQ. Trimming shortened V by 2 bases and J by 5 bases, and 12 bases separated the two germline ends. CDR3 length: 14 amino acids. The CDR3 region has the DNA TGCGCCAGCAGCTTCTTTTCAGGTGAAGATACGCAGTATTTT. Residues: CASSFFSGEDTQYF.

There are a few counts of this clone. The chain has TRBV19 and TRBJ1-5; 9 nucleotides match TRBD1. The CDR3 length is 15 residues. The germline V gene encodes CDR1 LNHDA and CDR2 SQIVND (reference sequence). V lost 6 bases to trimming and J lost 6 bases; unmatched junction nucleotides: 9. The CDR3 here is CASSLRDRDFQPQHF. The CDR3 bases are TGTGCCAGTAGCCTCCGGGACAGGGATTTTCAGCCCCAGCATTTT.